What follows are 25 T cell receptor beta chains derived from one specimen sequenced in a study of shared clonotypes between healthy human individuals. Naivety among CD8 cells was defined by CD45RO negativity and positive CCR7 selection, thereby excluding terminally differentiated effector memory CD45RA+ cells. The method was immunoSEQ multiplex PCR; TCRdb's version includes in-frame clones alone and lacks a portion of them. The table records 2 million to 2.5 million clones, approximately 95% of them present only once. Sequencing was carried out using naive CD8+ T cells sorted from blood. Receptor source: a man aged 18 to 35 in good health.

V usage is TRBV7-2 and J usage is TRBJ2-7, with D perhaps matching TRBD2 (5 bases). The CDR3 is made up of 15 amino acids. The V end lost 2 bases, the J end lost 5 bases, and 16 bases lay between the germline ends. Per germline, CDR1 SGHTA and CDR2 FQGNSA. The CDR3 here is CASSLISGRIDEQYF. CDR3 nucleotide sequence: TGTGCCAGCAGCTTAATAAGCGGAAGGATCGACGAGCAGTACTTC.

Points on this clone: The sample carries other DNA sequences with the same CDR3. Written as DNA, the CDR3 is TGCGCCAGCAGCCAAGAGAGTAGCGGGGCCTACGAGCAGTACTTC. Amino acids: CASSQESSGAYEQYF. The chain combines TRBV4-3 with TRBJ2-7; 8 positions agree with TRBD2. Germline CDR1 is LGHNA and CDR2 is YSLEER. The CDR3 runs 15 residues. V lost 0 bases, J lost 2 bases, and 3 bases stayed unmatched.

The chain carries TRBV19 and TRBJ1-3; unclear D gene. Germline loops: CDR1 LNHDA, CDR2 SQIVND (reference sequence). The CDR3 length is 16 residues. V was clipped by 4 bases and J by 0 bases, with 13 bases between them. The CDR3 DNA sequence: TGTGCCAGTAGTACCCTAGGGATCAGCTCTGGAAACACCATATATTTT. Translation: CASSTLGISSGNTIYF.

V is TRBV30 and J is TRBJ2-3; possibly TRBD2 for D (6 bases). Germline CDR1 is GTSNPN and CDR2 is SVGIG (reference sequence). V was shortened by 5 bases and J by 4 bases, with 16 bases between the two germline ends. The CDR3 spans 14 residues. CDR3 nucleotides: TGTGCCTGGTCGGGGGTCGAGTGGGCAGATACGCAGTATTTT. It translates to CAWSGVEWADTQYF.

The chain links TRBV5-1 to TRBJ2-3, with TRBD1 matching 7 bases. The V segment lost 2 bases and the J segment 5 bases; nucleotides outside the gene matches: 8. CDR3 size: 15 residues. From germline, CDR1 is SGHRS and CDR2 YFSETQ. DNA of the CDR3: TGCGCCAGCAGCTTCCAGACAGGGAGCTTAGATACGCAGTATTTT. This sequence encodes CASSFQTGSLDTQYF.

The chain is built from TRBV10-3 and TRBJ2-2; 12 nucleotides agree with TRBD2. CDR1 and CDR2 (germline): ENHRY, SYGVKD. V was pared by 11 bases and J by 5 bases, with 9 bases of the junction left unmatched. The CDR3 spans 15 residues. The CDR3 here is CAVLTGTSGTGELFF. In DNA, the CDR3 is TGTGCCGTTTTAACCGGGACTAGCGGGACCGGGGAGCTGTTTTTT.

J is TRBJ2-7 and V is TRBV6-5, with D unresolved. Germline V gives CDR1 MNHEY, CDR2 SVGAGI. CDR3 length: 14 residues. Trimming removed 2 bases from V and 4 bases from J, with 12 bases in between. The CDR3, as DNA: TGTGCCAGCAGTTACACGGTTGAGAGTTACGAGCAGTACTTC. The encoded protein is CASSYTVESYEQYF.

The chain recombines TRBV9 with TRBJ2-1; 12 bases line up with TRBD2. V lost 4 bases, J lost 9 bases, and 8 bases stayed unmatched. The germline gives CDR1 SGDLS, CDR2 YYNGEE. The CDR3 runs 15 residues. The CDR3 spells CASSTAGTSGPEQFF. CDR3 nucleotide sequence: TGTGCCAGCAGCACAGCCGGGACTAGCGGGCCTGAGCAGTTCTTC.

This sequence joins TRBV7-8 and TRBJ2-5; D is unclear. Germline V CDR1 and CDR2: SGHVS, FQNEAQ. The CDR3 runs to 14 residues. Trimming removed 5 bases from V and 2 bases from J, with 12 bases in between. CDR3 protein: CASSVGSWQETQYF. In nucleotides, the CDR3 is TGTGCCAGCAGCGTGGGATCATGGCAAGAGACCCAGTACTTC.

The chain has TRBV27 and TRBJ2-7; D remains unclear. Germline V gene sequence: CDR1 MNHEY, CDR2 SMNVEV (reference sequence). The CDR3 extends over 16 amino acids. The V end was cut by 3 bases, the J end by 4 bases, with 19 bases between. Written as DNA, the CDR3 is TGTGCCAGCAGTTTTTACCGGGTTGGAAAGGCTTACGAGCAGTACTTC. It encodes CASSFYRVGKAYEQYF.

V gene TRBV23-1 combines with J gene TRBJ1-6, with D possibly matching TRBD1 (6 bases). TRBV23-1 has ORF status, its function being uncertain. The CDR3 contains 17 residues. V was cut by 2 bases and J by 0 bases, with 11 bases left in between. CDR3 loop: CASSQNYRASYNSPLHF. CDR3 sequence (DNA): TGCGCCAGCAGTCAAAATTACAGGGCCTCCTATAATTCACCCCTCCACTTT.

Remarks on this clone: The sample contains more than one DNA sequence encoding this CDR3. This chain uses TRBV6-5 with TRBJ2-3, with D perhaps given as TRBD1 or TRBD2 (6 bases each). Germline V lookup: CDR1 MNHEY, CDR2 SVGAGI. V lost 0 bases, J lost 2 bases, and 12 bases lay in between. This CDR3 spans 16 amino acids. The CDR3 bases are TGTGCCAGCAGTTACTCGGCAGGGGAGGTCACAGATACGCAGTATTTT. Translated, it gives CASSYSAGEVTDTQYF.

Of note for this clone: The junction and the germline gene differ at one end; a read error may be behind it. The V gene is TRBV7-9, the J gene TRBJ2-1; tentative D call: TRBD1 (5 bases). The V gene's germline CDR1 is SEHNR and CDR2 FQNEAQ (reference sequence). This CDR3 spans 13 amino acids. CDR3 in amino acids: CASSPALGRGPLF. DNA for the CDR3: TGTGCCAGCAGCCCTGCTCTGGGGCGAGGTCCGCTCTTC.

The chain joins TRBV28 to TRBJ1-2; possibly TRBD1 for D (5 bases). The CDR3 extends over 15 amino acids. Germline V lookup: CDR1 MDHEN, CDR2 SYDVKM. V dropped 10 bases and J dropped 2 bases, with 20 bases sitting between them. The CDR3 sequence is CATSLGAGLNYGYTF. The CDR3 coding sequence is TGTGCCACCTCGTTAGGGGCAGGGCTGAACTATGGCTACACCTTC.

The chain has TRBV19 and TRBJ2-7; 8 positions match TRBD1. Germline V gene lookup returns CDR1 LNHDA and CDR2 SQIVND (reference sequence). This CDR3 is 13 amino acids long. The CDR3 DNA reads TGTGCATCCCGGAAGGACAGGGACCACGAGCAGTACTTC. Encoded protein: CASRKDRDHEQYF. The variable domain in full, completed from reference TRBV19 and TRBJ2-7, reads DGGITQSPKYLFRKEGQNVTLSCEQNLNHDAMYWYRQDPGQGLRLIYYSQIVNDFQKGDIAEGYSVSREKKESFPLTVTSAQKNPTAFYLCASRKDRDHEQYFGPGTRLTVT.

The chain employs TRBV25-1 and TRBJ2-7; D possibly corresponds to TRBD1 (6 bases). CDR1 MGHDK and CDR2 SYGVNS come from the germline V gene. This CDR3 comprises 14 residues. Trimming removed 1 base at V and 3 bases at J, with 10 bases between. The CDR3 nucleotides read TGTGCCAGCAGTGAATTAACAGGGTTCTACGAGCAGTACTTC. This encodes CASSELTGFYEQYF.

This chain connects TRBV5-1 to TRBJ2-7; 7 nucleotides align to TRBD2. J was trimmed by 2 bases and V by 4 bases; bases with no gene match: 6. There are 14 residues in the CDR3. Looked up from germline, CDR1 is SGHRS and CDR2 is YFSETQ. DNA of the CDR3: TGCGCCAGCAGCGTGTTCGGGACTACCTACGAGCAGTACTTC. It specifies CASSVFGTTYEQYF.

J is TRBJ2-7 and V is TRBV4-1; TRBD1 matches 8 bases. The germline V gene has CDR1 MGHRA and CDR2 YSYEKL. The CDR3 is 13 residues long. J was trimmed by 1 base and V by 5 bases; bases with no gene match: 1. For the CDR3, the DNA is TGCGCCAGCAGCAACAGGGGGTCCTACGAGCAGTACTTC. This sequence encodes CASSNRGSYEQYF.

J is TRBJ2-3 and V is TRBV5-1; D perhaps matches TRBD1 (5 bases). Germline values: CDR1 SGHRS, CDR2 YFSETQ. This CDR3 has 15 residues. V was pared by 4 bases and J by 0 bases, with 12 bases between. The CDR3, as DNA: TGCGCCAGCAGCCTAGGGGTCCTTAGCACAGATACGCAGTATTTT. Translating gives CASSLGVLSTDTQYF. The variable domain in full, with the rest retrieved from reference TRBV5-1 and TRBJ2-3, is KAGVTQTPRYLIKTRGQQVTLSCSPISGHRSVSWYQQTPGQGLQFLFEYFSETQRNKGNFPGRFSGRQFSNSRSEMNVSTLELGDSALYLCASSLGVLSTDTQYFGPGTRLTVL.

The chain combines TRBV4-1 with TRBJ1-2, with 9 bases identical to TRBD1. Germline V gives CDR1 MGHRA, CDR2 YSYEKL. With V trimmed by 4 bases and J by 7 bases, 7 bases remained unmatched. The CDR3 length is 14 residues. CDR3 in amino acids: CASSPTGGAGGYTF. The CDR3 nucleotides are TGCGCCAGCAGCCCGACAGGGGGGGCGGGTGGCTACACCTTC.

The chain carries TRBV7-9 and TRBJ2-6; maybe TRBD1 (5 bases). CDR3 length equals 19 residues. V was pared by 1 base and J by 0 bases, with 16 bases between. Germline V lookup: CDR1 SEHNR, CDR2 FQNEAQ (reference sequence). CDR3: CASSLGPGQLTSGANVLTF. DNA of the CDR3: TGTGCCAGCAGCTTAGGCCCAGGACAACTTACCTCTGGGGCCAACGTCCTGACTTTC.

This chain connects TRBV2 to TRBJ2-3, with 10 nucleotides matching TRBD2. CDR3 length equals 19 residues. Germline trimming cut 0 bases from V and 6 bases from J; bases unmatched to any gene: 15. Germline loops: CDR1 SNHLY, CDR2 FYNNEI. CDR3 region: CASSEASGGPGLQTDTQYF. The CDR3 region has the DNA TGTGCCAGCAGTGAAGCTAGCGGGGGGCCCGGGCTTCAAACCGATACGCAGTATTTT.

The rearrangement joins TRBV28 to TRBJ2-5; D not certain. V lost 7 bases, J lost 1 base, and 7 bases lay in between. This CDR3 contains 12 residues. Looked up from germline, CDR1 is MDHEN and CDR2 is SYDVKM. CDR3 bases: TGTGCCAGCATAGGCACCCAAGAGACCCAGTACTTC. This encodes CASIGTQETQYF.

A few counts support this clone. A read error may account for a junction end that differs from germline. This chain links TRBV7-7 with TRBJ2-7; tentatively, D is TRBD2 (6 bases). CDR1 SSHAT and CDR2 FNYEAQ come from the germline V gene (reference sequence). The CDR3 consists of 13 residues. This CDR3 reads CASSFSGSYEQYF. The CDR3 nucleotides read TGTGCTAGCAGCTTTAGCGGCTCCTACGAGCAGTACTTC.

The chain carries TRBV6-5 and TRBJ2-7, with D possibly TRBD1 on 5 matching bases. V was pared by 2 bases and J by 2 bases, with 13 bases between. In germline, CDR1 is MNHEY, CDR2 SVGAGI. The CDR3 length is 15 residues. The DNA of the CDR3 is TGTGCCAGCAGTTACGGAGTCGGCAGGGCCTACGAGCAGTACTTC. Its translation is CASSYGVGRAYEQYF.